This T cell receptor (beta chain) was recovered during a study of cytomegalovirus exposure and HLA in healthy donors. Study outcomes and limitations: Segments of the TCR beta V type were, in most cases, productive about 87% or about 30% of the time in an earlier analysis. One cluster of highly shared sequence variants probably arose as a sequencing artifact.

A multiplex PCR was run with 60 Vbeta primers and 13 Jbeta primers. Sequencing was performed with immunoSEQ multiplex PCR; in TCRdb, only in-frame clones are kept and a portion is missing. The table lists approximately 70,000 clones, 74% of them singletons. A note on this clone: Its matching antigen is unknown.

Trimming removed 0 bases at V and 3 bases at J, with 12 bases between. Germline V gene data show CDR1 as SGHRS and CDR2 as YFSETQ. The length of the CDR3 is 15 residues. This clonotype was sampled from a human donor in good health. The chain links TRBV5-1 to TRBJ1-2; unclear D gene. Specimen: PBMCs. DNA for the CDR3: TGCGCCAGCAGCTTGGGGCAGGATAAGCACTATGGCTACACCTTC. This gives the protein CASSLGQDKHYGYTF.